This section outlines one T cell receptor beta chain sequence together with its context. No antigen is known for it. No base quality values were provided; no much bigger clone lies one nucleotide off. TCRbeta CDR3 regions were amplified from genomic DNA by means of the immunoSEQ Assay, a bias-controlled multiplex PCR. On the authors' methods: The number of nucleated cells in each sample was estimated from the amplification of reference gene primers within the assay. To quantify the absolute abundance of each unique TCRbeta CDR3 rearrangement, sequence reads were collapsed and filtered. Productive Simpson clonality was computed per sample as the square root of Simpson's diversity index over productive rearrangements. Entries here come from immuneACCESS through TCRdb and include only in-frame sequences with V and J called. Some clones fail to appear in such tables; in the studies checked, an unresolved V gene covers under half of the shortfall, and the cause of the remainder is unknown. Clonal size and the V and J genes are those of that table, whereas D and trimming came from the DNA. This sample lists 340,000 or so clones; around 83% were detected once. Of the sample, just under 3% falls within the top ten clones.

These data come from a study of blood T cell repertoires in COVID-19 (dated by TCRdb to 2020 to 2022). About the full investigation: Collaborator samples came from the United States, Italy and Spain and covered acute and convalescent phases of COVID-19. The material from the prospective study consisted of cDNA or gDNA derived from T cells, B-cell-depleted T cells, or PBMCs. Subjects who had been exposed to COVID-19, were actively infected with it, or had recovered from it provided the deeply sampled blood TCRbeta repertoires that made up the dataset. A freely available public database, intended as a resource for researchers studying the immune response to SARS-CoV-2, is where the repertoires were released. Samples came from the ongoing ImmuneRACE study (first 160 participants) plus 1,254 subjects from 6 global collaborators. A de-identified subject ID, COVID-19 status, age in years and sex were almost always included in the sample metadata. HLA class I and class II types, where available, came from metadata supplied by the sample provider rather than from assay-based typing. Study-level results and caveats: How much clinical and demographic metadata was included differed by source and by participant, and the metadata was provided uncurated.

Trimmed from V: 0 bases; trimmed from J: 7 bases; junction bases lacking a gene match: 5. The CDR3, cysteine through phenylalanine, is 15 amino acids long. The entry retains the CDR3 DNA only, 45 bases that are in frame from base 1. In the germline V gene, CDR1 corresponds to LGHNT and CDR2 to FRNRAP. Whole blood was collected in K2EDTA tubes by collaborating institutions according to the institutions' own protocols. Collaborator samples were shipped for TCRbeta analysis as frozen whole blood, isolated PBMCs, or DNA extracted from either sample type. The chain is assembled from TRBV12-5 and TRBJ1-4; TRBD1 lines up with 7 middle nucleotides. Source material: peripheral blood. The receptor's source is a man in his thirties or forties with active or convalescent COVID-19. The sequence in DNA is TGTGCTAGTGGTTTGGTGACAGGGTTGGGTGAAAAACTGTTTTTT. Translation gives CASGLVTGLGEKLFF.